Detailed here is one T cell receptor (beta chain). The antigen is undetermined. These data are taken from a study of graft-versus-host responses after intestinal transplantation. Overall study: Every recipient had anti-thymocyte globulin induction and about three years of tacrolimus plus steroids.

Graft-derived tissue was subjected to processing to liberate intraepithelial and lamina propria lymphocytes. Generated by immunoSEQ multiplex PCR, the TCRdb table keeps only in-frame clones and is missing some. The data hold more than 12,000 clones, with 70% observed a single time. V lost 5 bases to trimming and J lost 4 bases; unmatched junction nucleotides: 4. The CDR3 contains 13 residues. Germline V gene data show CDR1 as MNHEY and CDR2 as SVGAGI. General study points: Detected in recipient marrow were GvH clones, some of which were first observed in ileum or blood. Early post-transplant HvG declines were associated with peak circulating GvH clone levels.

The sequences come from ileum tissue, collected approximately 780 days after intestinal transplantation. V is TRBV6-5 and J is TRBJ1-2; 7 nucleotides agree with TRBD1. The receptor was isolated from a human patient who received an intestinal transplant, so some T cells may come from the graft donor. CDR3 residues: CASSPQGSYGYTF. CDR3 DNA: TGTGCCAGCAGTCCACAGGGGTCCTATGGCTACACCTTC.